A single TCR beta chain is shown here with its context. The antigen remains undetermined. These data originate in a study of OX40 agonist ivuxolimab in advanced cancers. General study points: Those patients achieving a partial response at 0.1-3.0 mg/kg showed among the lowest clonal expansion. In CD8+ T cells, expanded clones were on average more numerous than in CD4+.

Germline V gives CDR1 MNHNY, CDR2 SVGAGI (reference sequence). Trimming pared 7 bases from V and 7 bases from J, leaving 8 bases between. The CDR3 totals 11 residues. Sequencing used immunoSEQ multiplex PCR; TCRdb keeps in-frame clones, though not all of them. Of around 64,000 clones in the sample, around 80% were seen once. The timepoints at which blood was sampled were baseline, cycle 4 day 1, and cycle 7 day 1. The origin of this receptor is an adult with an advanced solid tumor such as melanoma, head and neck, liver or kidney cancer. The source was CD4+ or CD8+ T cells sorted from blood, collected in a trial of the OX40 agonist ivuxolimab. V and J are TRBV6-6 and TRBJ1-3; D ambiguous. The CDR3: CASIAGNTIYF. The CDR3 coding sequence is TGTGCCAGCATAGCGGGGAACACCATATATTTT.